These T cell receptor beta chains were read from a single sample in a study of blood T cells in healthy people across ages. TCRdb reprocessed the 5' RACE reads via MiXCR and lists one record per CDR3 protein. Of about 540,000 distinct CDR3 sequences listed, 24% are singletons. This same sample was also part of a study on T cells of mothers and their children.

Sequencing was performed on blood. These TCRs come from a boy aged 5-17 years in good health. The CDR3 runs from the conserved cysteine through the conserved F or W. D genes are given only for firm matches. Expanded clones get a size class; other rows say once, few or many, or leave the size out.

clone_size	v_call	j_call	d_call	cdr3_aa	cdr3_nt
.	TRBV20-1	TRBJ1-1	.	CSVGRGMNAEAFF	TGCAGTGTCGGAAGGGGGATGAACGCTGAAGCTTTCTTT
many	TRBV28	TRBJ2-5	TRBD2	CASGEGPQDRTQYF	TGTGCCTCCGGGGAGGGACCACAAGATCGGACCCAGTACTTC
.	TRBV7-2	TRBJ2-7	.	CASSSIGTYEQYF	TGTGCCAGCAGCTCGATAGGGACCTACGAGCAGTACTTC
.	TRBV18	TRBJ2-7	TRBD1	CASSLRQGAIDEQYF	TGTGCCAGCTCACTCAGACAGGGGGCCATCGACGAGCAGTACTTC
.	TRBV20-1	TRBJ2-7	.	CSARDVGGTRSYEQYF	TGCAGTGCTAGAGATGTCGGGGGCACTCGTTCCTACGAGCAGTACTTC
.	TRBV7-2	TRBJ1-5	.	CASSLFNQPQHF	TGTGCCAGCAGCTTGTTCAATCAGCCCCAGCATTTT
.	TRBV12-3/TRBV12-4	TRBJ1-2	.	CASSSVGFYGYTF	TGTGCCAGCAGTTCCGTAGGATTTTATGGCTACACCTTC
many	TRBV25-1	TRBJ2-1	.	CASSEALGGVASATYNEQFF	TGTGCCAGCAGTGAAGCGCTAGGAGGGGTTGCTAGCGCAACCTACAATGAGCAGTTCTTC
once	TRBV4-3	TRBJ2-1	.	CASSQDVREPGDEQFF	TGCGCCAGCAGCCAAGATGTGCGGGAACCTGGTGATGAGCAGTTCTTC
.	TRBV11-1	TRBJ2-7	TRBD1	CASSWLQGWKSSYEQYF	TGTGCCAGCAGCTGGTTACAGGGGTGGAAGTCCTCCTACGAGCAGTACTTC
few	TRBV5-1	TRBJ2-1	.	CASSLALSSYNEQFF	TGTGCCAGCAGCTTGGCCCTAAGCTCCTACAATGAGCAGTTCTTC
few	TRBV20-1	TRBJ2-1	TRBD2	CSARDLAGGLTGEQFF	TGCAGTGCTAGAGATCTAGCGGGGGGGCTTACTGGTGAGCAGTTCTTC
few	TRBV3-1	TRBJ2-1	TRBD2	CASSWGLANEQFF	TGTGCCAGCAGCTGGGGACTAGCCAATGAGCAGTTCTTC
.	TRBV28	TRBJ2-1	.	CASTSDGISYNEQFF	TGTGCCAGTACCTCGGACGGGATTTCCTACAATGAGCAGTTCTTC
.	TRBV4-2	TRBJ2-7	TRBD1	CASSPGQGGIYEQYF	TGTGCCAGCAGCCCGGGACAGGGGGGCATATACGAGCAGTACTTC
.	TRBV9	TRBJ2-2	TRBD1	CASRRDRASGELFF	TGTGCCAGCAGGCGGGACAGGGCGAGCGGGGAGCTGTTTTTT
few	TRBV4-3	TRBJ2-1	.	CASRNNLGGPYNEQFF	TGCGCCAGCAGAAACAATTTGGGTGGCCCCTACAATGAGCAGTTCTTC
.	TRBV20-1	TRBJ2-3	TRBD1	CSASGQHRTDTQYF	TGCAGTGCCTCGGGACAGCACCGCACAGATACGCAGTATTTT